This T cell receptor beta chain emerged from a study of shared T cell receptors in the human thymus. The data were produced by immunoSEQ multiplex PCR, yet TCRdb's version contains in-frame clones alone and is incomplete. Of roughly 700,000 clones listed, 85% to 90% are singletons. The same data also contributed to another study, on human thymus T cells. This second report adds: Healthy Finnish infants undergoing corrective surgery for congenital heart defects were used as donors. Thymic material originated from resections removed in the course of corrective heart surgery. Thymic and blood repertoires seemed to favor certain V and J genes. Related work found strong thymic repertoire overlap between unrelated individuals.

The receptor was derived from a boy in the first two years of life with a congenital heart defect. The sequenced sample consisted of thymocytes.

DNA of the CDR3: TGTGCCAGCAGCTGGGGAGCGACTAATGAAAAACTGTTTTTT. Translated, it gives CASSWGATNEKLFF. The chain links TRBV27 to TRBJ1-4; no firm D call. Trimming left V 6 bases short and J 2 bases short, with 10 bases between. The germline V gene encodes CDR1 MNHEY and CDR2 SMNVEV (reference sequence). CDR3 size: 14 residues.